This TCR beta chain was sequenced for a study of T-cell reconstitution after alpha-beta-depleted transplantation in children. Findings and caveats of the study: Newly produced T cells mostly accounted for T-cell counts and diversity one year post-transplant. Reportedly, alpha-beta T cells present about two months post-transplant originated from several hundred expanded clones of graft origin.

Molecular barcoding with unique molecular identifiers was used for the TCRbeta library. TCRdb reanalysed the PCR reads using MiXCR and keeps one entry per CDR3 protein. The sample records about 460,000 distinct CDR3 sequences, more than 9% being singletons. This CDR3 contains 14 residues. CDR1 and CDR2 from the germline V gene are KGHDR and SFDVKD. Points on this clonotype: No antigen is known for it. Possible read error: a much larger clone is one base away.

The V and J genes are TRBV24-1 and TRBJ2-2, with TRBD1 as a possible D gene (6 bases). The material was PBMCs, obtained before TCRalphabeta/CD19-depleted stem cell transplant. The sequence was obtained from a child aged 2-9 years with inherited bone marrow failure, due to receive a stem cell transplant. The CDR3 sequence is CATSDLQGSGDLFF. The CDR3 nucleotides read TGTGCCACCAGTGATTTGCAGGGGTCCGGGGACCTGTTTTTT.